The 10 T cell receptor beta chains reported below all come from one sample, sequenced in a study of CD8 T cells in ankylosing spondylitis. The study's findings and limits: Blood from ankylosing spondylitis patients appeared to carry a characteristic roughly 8-variant TCR beta motif.

No antigens are known for them. In TCRdb, the 5' RACE reads were re-called with MiXCR into one record per CDR3 protein. The sample comprises a few hundred thousand distinct CDR3 sequences, about 20% of which are singletons, and about 16% rests with the top ten. Source material: blood, either unsorted or a sorted T cell fraction (not recorded which). The receptors were gathered from a male donor with ankylosing spondylitis.

In its sample, this clonotype was seen a few times. The chain carries TRBV7-9 and TRBJ2-1; 8 bases fit TRBD2. V dropped 5 bases and J dropped 7; count of bases not matched to a gene: 7. Germline CDR1 is SEHNR and CDR2 is FQNEAQ (reference sequence). This CDR3 comprises 14 residues. CDR3 in amino acids: CASSPGLAVNEQFF. The CDR3 region has the DNA TGTGCCAGCAGCCCTGGACTAGCTGTTAATGAGCAGTTCTTC.

The chain carries TRBV9 and TRBJ2-7; 8 bases are shared with TRBD1. V lost 0 bases, J lost 5 bases, and 7 bases stayed unmatched. The germline V gene encodes CDR1 SGDLS and CDR2 YYNGEE. The CDR3 totals 15 residues. The CDR3 sequence is CASSVASGGGHEQYF. CDR3 nucleotides: TGTGCCAGCAGCGTAGCTTCAGGGGGCGGCCACGAGCAGTACTTC.

J is TRBJ2-5 and V is TRBV28; TRBD2 aligns across 8 bases. The CDR3 has 15 amino acids. The ends lost 8 bases at V and 4 bases at J; junction bases unmatched: 12. Germline CDR1 and CDR2: MDHEN and SYDVKM. CDR3 sequence (DNA): TGTGCCAGCGCGAGTCACTCAGCGGGAGTAGAGACCCAGTACTTC. Translating gives CASASHSAGVETQYF.

The V gene is TRBV21-1, the J gene TRBJ2-7; the tabulated D call, TRBD1, remains unverified against the DNA. TRBV21-1 is recorded as a pseudogene. CDR3 length: 19 amino acids. The CDR3 nucleotides read TGTGCCAGCAGCGCCCCAATAACCCAAACCCTAATTAGAATCTACGAGCAGTACTTC. As protein: CASSAPITQTLIRIYEQYF.

The genes are TRBV12-3 or TRBV12-4 and TRBJ1-5, with no clear D. V was clipped by 4 bases and J by 0 bases, with 16 bases between them. There are 17 residues in the CDR3. The CDR3 protein is CASSYDRETRSNQPQHF. CDR3 bases: TGTGCCAGCAGTTATGATCGGGAGACACGTAGCAATCAGCCCCAGCATTTT.

The chain has TRBV6-1 and TRBJ2-5, with TRBD2 identical over 14 bases. Germline assignment: CDR1 MNHNS and CDR2 SASEGT. J was trimmed by 5 bases and V by 10 bases; bases with no gene match: 9. CDR3 length equals 15 residues. The chain's CDR3 is CATRGLAGEGETQYF. In DNA, the CDR3 is TGTGCCACAAGGGGACTAGCGGGAGAAGGGGAGACCCAGTACTTC.

The chain couples TRBV5-1 to TRBJ2-7, with D unclear. V was trimmed by 0 bases and J by 6 bases, leaving 16 bases between them. The CDR3 runs 15 residues. Per germline, CDR1 SGHRS and CDR2 YFSETQ. The chain's CDR3 is CASSLDPLGLGEQYF. The CDR3 DNA follows: TGCGCCAGCAGCTTGGACCCCCTAGGGCTAGGCGAGCAGTACTTC.

The rearrangement links TRBV5-5 to TRBJ1-4; D ambiguous. The CDR3 runs to 14 residues. Trimming removed 2 bases at V and 3 bases at J, with 8 bases between. Germline V gene lookup returns CDR1 SGHKS and CDR2 YYEKEE (reference sequence). The CDR3 DNA sequence: TGTGCCAGCAGCTTTCAGACTTCTAATGAAAAACTGTTTTTT. It translates to CASSFQTSNEKLFF.

This chain connects TRBV5-4 to TRBJ2-1; 11 bases agree with TRBD2. After removal of 4 bases from V and 1 base from J, the junction contained 4 bases not matched to a gene. The CDR3 extends over 16 amino acids. Germline V gene sequence: CDR1 SGHNT, CDR2 YYREEE (reference sequence). The CDR3 sequence is CASSKGLADSYNEQFF. DNA of the CDR3: TGTGCCAGCAGCAAGGGACTAGCGGATTCCTACAATGAGCAGTTCTTC. The full variable domain, in which reference TRBV5-4 and TRBJ2-1 provide the parts outside the CDR3, is ETGVTQSPTHLIKTRGQQVTLRCSSQSGHNTVSWYQQALGQGPQFIFQYYREEENGRGNFPPRFSGLQFPNYSSELNVNALELDDSALYLCASSKGLADSYNEQFFGPGTRLTVL.

This clonotype has just a few counts. The gene calls are TRBV20-1 and TRBJ1-3; 9 bases match TRBD1. V trimming: 7 bases; J trimming: 16 bases; junction bases outside the gene matches: 14. Germline CDR1 DFQATT, CDR2 SNEGSKA (reference sequence). This CDR3 contains 12 residues. The CDR3, as DNA: TGCAGTGTGGACAGGGGTTCGGGGTACAGGTATTTT. Translation: CSVDRGSGYRYF.